The next 22 T cell receptor beta chains were all read from a single sample in a study of blood T cell repertoires in COVID-19. Some clones are missing from TCRdb's copy, which holds only in-frame ones; the method was immunoSEQ multiplex PCR. The repertoire holds fewer than 85,000 clones, with around 79% as singletons. What was sequenced was peripheral blood. The receptors come from a man aged 60-69 years with acute or convalescent COVID-19.

There are many counts of this clone. V is TRBV7-3 and J is TRBJ1-1; no clear D. The CDR3 is 13 residues long. Germline-derived CDR1 and CDR2 are SGHTA and FQGTGA. Trimming shortened V by 5 bases and J by 3 bases, and 10 bases separated the two germline ends. CDR3 protein: CASSAPPDTEAFF. Written as DNA, the CDR3 is TGTGCCAGCAGCGCCCCGCCGGACACTGAAGCTTTCTTT.

The chain links TRBV3-1 (or the pseudogene TRBV3-2) to TRBJ1-2, with TRBD1 identical over 7 bases. V gave up 4 bases and J gave up 1 base; unmatched junction bases: 6. The CDR3 loop spans 15 amino acids. Germline V gives CDR1 LGHDT, CDR2 YNNKEL (reference sequence). In DNA form, the CDR3 reads TGTGCCAGCAGCCCCGGGACAGCGTTTAACTATGGCTACACCTTC. As protein: CASSPGTAFNYGYTF.

The chain employs TRBV9 and TRBJ1-3, with no clear D. V was shortened by 1 base and J by 4 bases, with 6 bases between the two germline ends. CDR3 length equals 13 residues. Germline CDR1 SGDLS, CDR2 YYNGEE. For the CDR3, the DNA is TGTGCCAGCAGCGTATCGAGAGGAAACACCATATATTTT. It codes for CASSVSRGNTIYF.

The V gene is TRBV4-1, the J gene TRBJ2-3, with TRBD2 identical over 8 bases. Per the germline V gene, CDR1 is MGHRA and CDR2 is YSYEKL. This CDR3 comprises 17 residues. After removal of 1 base from V and 2 bases from J, the junction contained 8 bases not matched to a gene. As DNA, the CDR3 is TGCGCCAGCAGCCAAGTATATAGCGGGGATACCACAGATACGCAGTATTTT. Translating gives CASSQVYSGDTTDTQYF.

The V gene is TRBV29-1, the J gene TRBJ2-7; the D gene is possibly TRBD2 (5 bases). The V end lost 5 bases, the J end lost 6 bases, and 14 bases lay between the germline ends. Germline-derived CDR1 and CDR2 are SQVTM and ANQGSEA. The length of the CDR3 is 12 residues. CDR3 DNA sequence: TGCAGCGTTCACATGGGTGGGAGCGAGCAGTACTTC. It specifies CSVHMGGSEQYF.

This clone was found once. This rearrangement joins TRBV5-1 to TRBJ2-5, with D perhaps TRBD1 (6 bases). Trimming took 6 bases from V and 2 from J, leaving 11 bases between them. The CDR3 length is 13 residues. Germline V CDR1 and CDR2: SGHRS, YFSETQ. Written as DNA, the CDR3 is TGCGCCAGCAACAGGGCTCAGCAAGAGACCCAGTACTTC. Translating gives CASNRAQQETQYF.

The rearrangement uses TRBV24-1 and TRBJ1-1; TRBD1 matches at 8 bases. The trim removed 7 bases at V and 3 bases at J, leaving 3 bases unmatched. This CDR3 spans 13 amino acids. In germline, CDR1 is KGHDR, CDR2 SFDVKD. The CDR3 sequence: CATRDRVDTEAFF. DNA of the CDR3: TGTGCCACCAGGGACAGGGTTGACACTGAAGCTTTCTTT.

V is TRBV5-4 and J is TRBJ1-1; D is possibly TRBD1 (6 bases). Trimming removed 3 bases at V and 6 bases at J, with 9 bases between. Germline CDR1 reads SGHNT; CDR2 reads YYREEE (reference sequence). This CDR3 has 12 amino acids. The CDR3 DNA sequence: TGTGCCAGCAGCTCCAGGGGTGCTGAAGCTTTCTTT. Translating gives CASSSRGAEAFF.

V is TRBV6-1 and J is TRBJ2-1; D is undetermined. CDR3 length: 12 residues. V lost 0 bases and J 9 bases, leaving 6 bases between the germline ends. The germline V gene has CDR1 MNHNS and CDR2 SASEGT. CDR3 in DNA: TGTGCCAGCAGTGAAGCGCTGAGTGAGCAGTTCTTC. The encoded protein is CASSEALSEQFF.

This clone has more than one count but fewer than ten. V usage is TRBV28 and J usage is TRBJ1-5; D remains unclear. The CDR3 covers 15 residues. CDR1 is MDHEN and CDR2 is SYDVKM in the germline V gene. Trimming took off 4 bases at V and 2 bases at J, with 12 bases between the two ends. CDR3 loop: CASSSGFQGNQPQHF. The CDR3 nucleotides read TGTGCCAGCAGTTCAGGCTTTCAAGGCAATCAGCCCCAGCATTTT.

The rearrangement links TRBV4-1 to TRBJ2-7; TRBD1 is a possible D gene (7 bases). V lost 2 bases and J lost 3, with 20 bases in between. Germline CDR1 and CDR2: MGHRA and YSYEKL. This CDR3 is 17 amino acids long. CDR3 in amino acids: CASSQLQGQGGVYEQYF. The CDR3 DNA reads as TGCGCCAGCAGCCAACTACAGGGGCAGGGGGGCGTCTACGAGCAGTACTTC.

This sequence joins TRBV11-2 and TRBJ2-5, with TRBD2 as a possible D gene (6 bases). This CDR3 region has 14 residues. V was clipped by 4 bases and J by 3 bases, with 12 bases between them. Germline CDR1 and CDR2: SGHAT and FQNNGV. CDR3 sequence: CASSSQGGKETQYF. The CDR3 DNA is TGTGCCAGCAGCTCGCAGGGAGGCAAAGAGACCCAGTACTTC.

The chain carries TRBV2 and TRBJ2-3, with TRBD2 as a possible D gene (6 bases). The CDR3 runs 18 residues. Germline CDR1 and CDR2: SNHLY and FYNNEI. V was shortened by 3 bases and J by 0 bases, with 19 bases between the two germline ends. The CDR3 region is CASSDRGVASASTDTQYF. Here the CDR3 DNA reads TGTGCCAGCAGTGATAGGGGCGTAGCTAGCGCCAGCACAGATACGCAGTATTTT.

The CDR3 sequence: CASSDSGGTDLYEQYV. The CDR3 bases are TGTGCCAGCAGTGACTCAGGCGGGACAGACCTCTACGAGCAGTACGTC. J is TRBJ2-7 and V is TRBV6-4; D might be TRBD1 (7 bases). Germline CDR1 reads MRHNA; CDR2 reads SNTAGT. The length of the CDR3 is 16 residues. The V gene lost 0 bases and the J gene lost 3 bases, with 15 bases spanning the gap.

The table lists this clone with a count of one. The chain joins TRBV5-1 to TRBJ1-6; TRBD1 might be the D (6 bases). The CDR3 consists of 14 residues. Per germline, CDR1 SGHRS and CDR2 YFSETQ. Trimming cost V 0 bases and J 7 bases, with 8 bases left between them. The CDR3 is CASSLGTDNSPLHF. The CDR3 DNA sequence: TGCGCCAGCAGCTTGGGGACAGACAATTCACCCCTCCACTTT.

The chain has TRBV19 and TRBJ1-4, with 7 bases fitting TRBD1. V shed 6 bases and J 5 bases; nucleotides not matched to a gene: 6. The CDR3 contains 14 residues. Germline CDR1 reads LNHDA; CDR2 reads SQIVND (reference sequence). CDR3 sequence: CASSLGGENEKLFF. As DNA, the CDR3 is TGTGCCAGTAGCCTAGGGGGCGAGAATGAAAAACTGTTTTTT.

This chain joins TRBV3-1 (or the pseudogene TRBV3-2) and TRBJ2-7; D not resolved. The CDR3 totals 11 residues. Trimming pared 3 bases from V and 10 bases from J, leaving 10 bases between. Germline-derived CDR1 and CDR2 are LGHDT and YNNKEL (reference sequence). Here the CDR3 reads CASSQRQSQYF. The CDR3 DNA follows: TGTGCCAGCAGCCAGAGGCAGAGCCAGTACTTC.

The chain couples TRBV28 to TRBJ1-2; 7 nucleotides agree with TRBD1. J was trimmed by 7 bases and V by 5 bases; bases with no gene match: 4. The CDR3 covers 12 residues. Germline V gene sequence: CDR1 MDHEN, CDR2 SYDVKM. CDR3: CASSARQGGYTF. The DNA of the CDR3 is TGTGCCAGCAGTGCCCGACAGGGTGGCTACACCTTC.

The rearrangement links TRBV2 to TRBJ2-7, with D possibly TRBD1 on 5 matching bases. CDR1 and CDR2 (germline): SNHLY, FYNNEI. The CDR3 runs 15 residues. Deletions cut 9 bases from V and 0 bases from J, with 18 bases between. The CDR3 reads CASGQIQGSSYEQYF. CDR3 DNA sequence: TGTGCCAGTGGACAAATTCAAGGGTCCTCCTACGAGCAGTACTTC.

This sequence joins TRBV5-1 and TRBJ2-7; TRBD1 matches at 7 bases. The CDR3 contains 13 residues. Germline assignment: CDR1 SGHRS and CDR2 YFSETQ. V dropped 4 bases and J dropped 1; count of bases not matched to a gene: 2. CDR3 in DNA: TGCGCCAGCAGCCGGGACAGATCCTACGAGCAGTACTTC. Protein sequence: CASSRDRSYEQYF.

The chain recombines TRBV10-1 with TRBJ2-5, with D tentatively TRBD1 (6 bases). V was shortened by 2 bases and J by 7 bases, with 11 bases between the two germline ends. The CDR3 totals 13 residues. In germline, CDR1 is WNHNN, CDR2 SYGVQD (reference sequence). The CDR3 loop reads CASSEVVGGTQYF. CDR3 sequence (DNA): TGCGCCAGCAGTGAGGTGGTAGGGGGGACCCAGTACTTC.

This rearrangement joins TRBV9 to TRBJ1-2; a weak D match, TRBD1 (6 bases). V was shortened by 0 bases and J by 8 bases, with 17 bases between the two germline ends. The CDR3 is 15 residues long. The germline V gene has CDR1 SGDLS and CDR2 YYNGEE. CDR3 bases: TGTGCCAGCAGCGTAGACTTTGTCAGGGGAAGCGGCTACACCTTC. The encoded protein is CASSVDFVRGSGYTF.